The rows below give T cell receptor beta chains drawn from one sample of a study of blood T cell repertoires in COVID-19. The method was immunoSEQ multiplex PCR; TCRdb's version includes in-frame clones alone and lacks a portion of them. Among about 220,000 clones, approximately 83% were seen once, and the ten largest hold approximately 3.6%. Sequencing was performed on PBMCs or T cells enriched from blood (not recorded which). These receptors came from a woman in her fifties or sixties who had recovered from COVID-19. Both conserved end residues are part of each CDR3. D genes are given only for firm matches. A row's size may be missing; if present it is once, few, many or a size class.

>-|TRBV6-6|TRBJ2-2|-
CASNRQLNTGELFF
TGTGCCAGCAATCGACAGTTAAATACCGGGGAGCTGTTTTTT
>-|TRBV13|TRBJ2-5|-
CASSLGRRAKYQETQYF
TGTGCCAGCAGCTTAGGCCGGCGGGCAAAGTACCAAGAGACCCAGTACTTC
>-|TRBV23-1|TRBJ1-5|-
CASFKGAQPQHF
TGCGCCAGCTTCAAGGGAGCTCAGCCCCAGCATTTT
>TRBD2|TRBV27|TRBJ2-1|-
CASMNSGRSSHYNEQFF
TGTGCCAGCATGAATAGCGGGAGGTCTAGCCACTACAATGAGCAGTTCTTC
>-|TRBV6-5|TRBJ1-2|-
CASRADSADYGYTF
TGTGCCAGCAGGGCCGACAGTGCCGATTATGGCTACACCTTC
>TRBD1|TRBV7-2|TRBJ1-1|-
CASSPRQGATEAFF
TGTGCCAGCAGCCCGCGGCAGGGGGCAACTGAAGCTTTCTTT
>-|TRBV6-4|TRBJ2-1|-
CASSPSRGGPYNEQFF
TGTGCCAGCAGCCCTAGTAGGGGGGGCCCCTACAATGAGCAGTTCTTC
>TRBD1|TRBV19|TRBJ2-7|few
CASSMFGTDSYEQYF
TGTGCCAGTAGTATGTTCGGGACAGACTCCTACGAGCAGTACTTC
>-|TRBV10-3|TRBJ2-7|-
CAIQSGDEQYF
TGTGCCATCCAGTCAGGGGACGAGCAGTACTTC
>TRBD2|TRBV13|TRBJ2-4|-
CASSPRGAGNAAAKNIQYF
TGTGCCAGCAGCCCCCGTGGAGCGGGAAACGCAGCGGCCAAAAACATTCAGTACTTC
>-|TRBV6-2/TRBV6-3|TRBJ2-1|-
CASSYGSEQFF
TGTGCCAGCAGTTACGGCAGTGAGCAGTTCTTC
>TRBD1|TRBV27|TRBJ1-3|few
CASSLSKQGGSNSGNTIYF
TGTGCCAGCAGTTTATCGAAGCAGGGGGGATCTAACTCTGGAAACACCATATATTTT
>-|TRBV4-3|TRBJ1-3|once
CASSQDQGGGSGNTIYF
TGCGCCAGCAGCCAAGACCAAGGGGGGGGATCTGGAAACACCATATATTTT
>TRBD1|TRBV19|TRBJ1-2|few
CASKTGTGNYGYTF
TGTGCCAGTAAAACAGGGACAGGCAACTATGGCTACACCTTC
>TRBD2|TRBV15|TRBJ2-7|few
CATSRDWGLAGVQYF
TGTGCCACCAGCAGAGATTGGGGACTAGCGGGGGTGCAGTACTTC
>TRBD2|TRBV10-2|TRBJ2-7|-
CASSDPAGGVNEQYF
TGCGCCAGCAGTGATCCAGCGGGAGGGGTCAACGAGCAGTACTTC
>TRBD1|TRBV5-1|TRBJ1-6|-
CASSLGGGTSPLHF
TGCGCCAGCAGCTTGGGAGGGGGCACTTCACCCCTCCACTTT